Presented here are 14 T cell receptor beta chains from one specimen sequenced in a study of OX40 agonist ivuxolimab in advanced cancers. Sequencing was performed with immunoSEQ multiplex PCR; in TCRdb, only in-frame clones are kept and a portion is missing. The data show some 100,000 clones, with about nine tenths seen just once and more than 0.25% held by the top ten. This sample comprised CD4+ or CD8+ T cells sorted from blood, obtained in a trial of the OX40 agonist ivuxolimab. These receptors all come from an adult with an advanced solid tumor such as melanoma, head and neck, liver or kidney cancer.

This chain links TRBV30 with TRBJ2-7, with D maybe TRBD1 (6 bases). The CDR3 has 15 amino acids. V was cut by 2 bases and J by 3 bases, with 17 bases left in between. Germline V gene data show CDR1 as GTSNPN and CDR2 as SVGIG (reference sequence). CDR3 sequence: CAWSIPTGSLYEQYF. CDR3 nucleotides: TGTGCCTGGAGTATCCCGACAGGTTCCCTCTACGAGCAGTACTTC. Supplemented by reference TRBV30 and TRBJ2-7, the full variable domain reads SQTIHQWPATLVQPVGSPLSLECTVEGTSNPNLYWYRQAAGRGLQLLFYSVGIGQISSEVPQNLSASRPQDRQFILSSKKLLLSDSGFYLCAWSIPTGSLYEQYFGPGTRLTVT.

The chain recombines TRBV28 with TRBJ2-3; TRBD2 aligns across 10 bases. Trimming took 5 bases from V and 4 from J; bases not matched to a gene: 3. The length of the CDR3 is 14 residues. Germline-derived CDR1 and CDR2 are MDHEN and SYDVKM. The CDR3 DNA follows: TGTGCCAGCAGTCAAGCGGGAGGGGCAGATACGCAGTATTTT. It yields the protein CASSQAGGADTQYF. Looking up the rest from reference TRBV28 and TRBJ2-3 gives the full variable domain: DVKVTQSSRYLVKRTGEKVFLECVQDMDHENMFWYRQDPGLGLRLIYFSYDVKMKEKGDIPEGYSVSREKKERFSLILESASTNQTSMYLCASSQAGGADTQYFGPGTRLTVL.

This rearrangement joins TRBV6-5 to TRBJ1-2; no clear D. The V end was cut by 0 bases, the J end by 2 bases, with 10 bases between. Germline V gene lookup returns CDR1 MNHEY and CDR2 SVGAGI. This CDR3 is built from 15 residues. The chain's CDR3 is CASSYSTGVNYGYTF. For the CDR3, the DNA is TGTGCCAGCAGTTACTCGACTGGGGTAAACTATGGCTACACCTTC.

CDR3 in amino acids: CASSRGQNSYGYTF. The CDR3 DNA reads TGCGCCAGCAGCAGGGGACAAAACTCCTATGGCTACACCTTC. V is TRBV4-1 and J is TRBJ1-2, with D perhaps matching TRBD1 (6 bases). CDR3 length: 14 amino acids. Trimming took off 5 bases at V and 4 bases at J, with 14 bases between the two ends. CDR1 is MGHRA, CDR2 YSYEKL, per germline.

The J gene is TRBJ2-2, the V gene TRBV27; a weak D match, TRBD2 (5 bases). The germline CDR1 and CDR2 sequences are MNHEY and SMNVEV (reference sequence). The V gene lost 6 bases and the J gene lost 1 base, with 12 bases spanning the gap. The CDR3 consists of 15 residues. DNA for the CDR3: TGTGCCAGCAGCCCCTCTCGGGGGAACACCGGGGAGCTGTTTTTT. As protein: CASSPSRGNTGELFF.

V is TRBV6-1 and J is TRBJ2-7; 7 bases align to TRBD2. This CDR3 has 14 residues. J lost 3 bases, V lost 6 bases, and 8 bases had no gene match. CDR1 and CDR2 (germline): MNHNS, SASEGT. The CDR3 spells CASSATSVIYEQYF. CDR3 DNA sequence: TGTGCCAGCAGCGCCACTAGCGTAATCTACGAGCAGTACTTC.

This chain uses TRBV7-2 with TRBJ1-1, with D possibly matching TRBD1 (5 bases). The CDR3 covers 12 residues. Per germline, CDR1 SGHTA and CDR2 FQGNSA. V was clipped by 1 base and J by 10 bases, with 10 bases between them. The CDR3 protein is CASSLGGRGAFF. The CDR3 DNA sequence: TGTGCCAGCAGCTTAGGGGGTAGGGGAGCTTTCTTT. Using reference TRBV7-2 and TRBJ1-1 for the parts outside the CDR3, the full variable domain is GAGVSQSPSNKVTEKGKDVELRCDPISGHTALYWYRQSLGQGLEFLIYFQGNSAPDKSGLPSDRFSAERTGGSVSTLTIQRTQQEDSAVYLCASSLGGRGAFFGQGTRLTVV.

CDR3 coding DNA: TGTGCCAGTCAAGATGGAGGACGGACGACCTATGGCTACACCTTC. This translates into CASQDGGRTTYGYTF. The chain combines TRBV19 with TRBJ1-2, with D unclear. V lost 8 bases and J lost 4, with 20 bases in between. This CDR3 contains 15 residues. Germline CDR1 reads LNHDA; CDR2 reads SQIVND (reference sequence). The full variable domain, rest sourced from reference TRBV19 and TRBJ1-2, is DGGITQSPKYLFRKEGQNVTLSCEQNLNHDAMYWYRQDPGQGLRLIYYSQIVNDFQKGDIAEGYSVSREKKESFPLTVTSAQKNPTAFYLCASQDGGRTTYGYTFGSGTRLTVV.

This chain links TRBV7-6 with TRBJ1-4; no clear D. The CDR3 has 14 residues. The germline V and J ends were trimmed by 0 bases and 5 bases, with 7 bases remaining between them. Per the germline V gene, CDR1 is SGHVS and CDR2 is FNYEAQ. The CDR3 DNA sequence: TGTGCCAGCAGCTTAGCCCCGCAAAATGAAAAACTGTTTTTT. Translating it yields CASSLAPQNEKLFF.

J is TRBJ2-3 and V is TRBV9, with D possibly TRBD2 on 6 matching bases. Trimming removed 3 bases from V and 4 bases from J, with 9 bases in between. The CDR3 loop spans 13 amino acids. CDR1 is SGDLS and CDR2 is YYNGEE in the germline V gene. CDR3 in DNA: TGTGCCAGCAGCGGCGGGGTGTCAGATACGCAGTATTTT. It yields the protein CASSGGVSDTQYF.

The DNA for the CDR3 is TGTGCCAGCTCACCATTCGGGACAGATACGCAGTATTTT. It encodes CASSPFGTDTQYF. The rearrangement links TRBV18 to TRBJ2-3; D remains ambiguous. The CDR3 contains 13 residues. Per the germline V gene, CDR1 is KGHSH and CDR2 is LQKENI. V was pared by 2 bases and J by 3 bases, with 6 bases between.

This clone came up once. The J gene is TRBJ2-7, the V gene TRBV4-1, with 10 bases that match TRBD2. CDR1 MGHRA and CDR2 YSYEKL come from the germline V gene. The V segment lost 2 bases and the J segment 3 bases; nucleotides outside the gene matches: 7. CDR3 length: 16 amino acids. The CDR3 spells CASSQNTAGGIYEQYF. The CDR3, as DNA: TGCGCCAGCAGCCAAAACACAGCGGGAGGGATCTACGAGCAGTACTTC.

The CDR3 DNA is TGTGCCAGCAGCCGGGACAGGGGCTGTTACGAGCAGTACTTC. Translating gives CASSRDRGCYEQYF. The chain carries TRBV7-3 and TRBJ2-7, with TRBD1 matching over 10 bases. The germline V gene has CDR1 SGHTA and CDR2 FQGTGA. This CDR3 comprises 14 residues. Unmatched junction bases numbered 5, after V lost 5 bases and J lost 4 bases.

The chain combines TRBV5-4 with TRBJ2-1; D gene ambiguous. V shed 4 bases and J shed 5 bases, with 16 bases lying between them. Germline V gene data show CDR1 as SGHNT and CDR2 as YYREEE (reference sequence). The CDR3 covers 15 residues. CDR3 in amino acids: CASSPHKTGNNEQFF. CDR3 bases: TGTGCCAGCAGCCCACACAAAACGGGTAACAATGAGCAGTTCTTC.